Following are 16 T cell receptor beta chains from one sample sequenced in a study of blood T cell repertoires in COVID-19 (dated by TCRdb to the early 2020s). The library was generated by the immunoSEQ multiplex PCR assay. Imported from immuneACCESS, the table was reduced by TCRdb to in-frame sequences with V and J called. These copies leave out some clones; in studies compared against another copy, an unresolved V gene accounts for under half, and the cause of the remainder is not known. Recorded for this sample are about 110,000 clones; more than 80% of them occurred a single time. Clones ranked in the top ten supply about 4.5% of the sample. The sequencing input was peripheral blood. The receptors were gathered from a woman between 50 and 59 years old with acute or convalescent COVID-19.

The CDR3 coding sequence is TGTGCCAGCAGGCCAGGTGGTTCCGGAAACACCATATATTTT. Amino acids: CASRPGGSGNTIYF. The chain has TRBV28 and TRBJ1-3; D unclear. V was pared by 6 bases and J by 4 bases, with 13 bases between. The germline V gene encodes CDR1 MDHEN and CDR2 SYDVKM. The CDR3 is made up of 14 amino acids. The full variable domain, with the rest looked up from reference TRBV28 and TRBJ1-3, is DVKVTQSSRYLVKRTGEKVFLECVQDMDHENMFWYRQDPGLGLRLIYFSYDVKMKEKGDIPEGYSVSREKKERFSLILESASTNQTSMYLCASRPGGSGNTIYFGEGSWLTVV.

The rearrangement joins TRBV4-1 to TRBJ1-5; D ambiguous. V lost 0 bases, J lost 11 bases, and 17 bases lay in between. CDR3 length: 15 residues. Germline CDR1 and CDR2: MGHRA and YSYEKL. CDR3 sequence (DNA): TGCGCCAGCAGCCAAGATGTCGGGTCCCCGCTGGCCCAGCATTTT. The encoded protein is CASSQDVGSPLAQHF.

The CDR3 nucleotides are TGTGCCAGCAGCTTGGGGACAGGGGATCAGCCCCAGCATTTT. This translates into CASSLGTGDQPQHF. V gene TRBV5-6 combines with J gene TRBJ1-5; 9 nucleotides match TRBD1. After removal of 0 bases from V and 5 bases from J, the junction contained 0 bases not matched to a gene. Germline CDR1 SGHDT, CDR2 YYEEEE. This CDR3 has 14 residues.

DNA of the CDR3: TGTGCCAGCAGTTACTCGACAGGGGGGTCCGGGGAGCTGTTTTTT. Encoded protein: CASSYSTGGSGELFF. The chain uses TRBV6-5 and TRBJ2-2, with TRBD1 identical over 9 bases. This CDR3 comprises 15 residues. V was pared by 0 bases and J by 6 bases, with 2 bases of the junction left unmatched. From germline, CDR1 is MNHEY and CDR2 SVGAGI.

Worth noting for this clone: This same CDR3 is encoded by further DNA sequences in the sample. The chain uses TRBV24-1 and TRBJ1-2; tentatively, D is TRBD1 (5 bases). V was trimmed by 1 base and J by 4 bases, leaving 9 bases between them. CDR1 and CDR2 (germline): KGHDR, SFDVKD. The CDR3 is 14 residues long. The CDR3 DNA is TGTGCCACCAGTGATTTCGACAGATCCTATGGCTACACCTTC. Translated: CATSDFDRSYGYTF.

This chain connects TRBV4-3 to TRBJ1-6, with D unclear. V lost 0 bases and J 5 bases, leaving 11 bases between the germline ends. The germline V gene has CDR1 LGHNA and CDR2 YSLEER. CDR3 length equals 16 residues. As DNA, the CDR3 is TGCGCCAGCAGCCAAGACATGTCGGAGGATAATTCACCCCTCCACTTT. Amino acids: CASSQDMSEDNSPLHF.

Notes on this clone: The sample carries other DNA sequences with the same CDR3. CDR3 sequence: CASSTGNTEAFF. The DNA of the CDR3 is TGTGCCAGCTCGACAGGGAACACTGAAGCTTTCTTT. The V call is TRBV19, the J call TRBJ1-1; D may be TRBD1 (6 bases). Germline values: CDR1 LNHDA, CDR2 SQIVND (reference sequence). With 9 bases removed from V and 1 base from J, the gap between germline ends came to 9 bases. CDR3 size: 12 residues.

The rearrangement joins TRBV4-2 to TRBJ2-1; 15 bases are shared with TRBD2. Germline loops: CDR1 LGHNA, CDR2 YNFKEQ. J lost 7 bases, V lost 0 bases, and 4 bases had no gene match. This CDR3 region has 17 residues. This chain's CDR3 is CASSQDGTSGRRNEQFF. As DNA, the CDR3 is TGTGCCAGCAGCCAAGATGGGACTAGCGGGAGGAGGAATGAGCAGTTCTTC.

The chain links TRBV4-3 to TRBJ2-4; possibly TRBD2 for D (6 bases). Germline lookup yields CDR1 LGHNA and CDR2 YSLEER. This CDR3 has 15 residues. V lost 1 base and J lost 2, with 9 bases in between. The CDR3 nucleotides are TGCGCCAGCAGCCAAGGTGGGGGGACCAAAAACATTCAGTACTTC. Encoded protein: CASSQGGGTKNIQYF.

The chain carries TRBV6-2 or TRBV6-3 and TRBJ2-7; D possibly corresponds to TRBD2 (6 bases). Per the germline V gene, CDR1 is MNHEY and CDR2 is SVGEGT. The ends were cut back, 3 bases at V and 4 bases at J, with 10 bases in the middle. The CDR3 sequence is 13 residues long. The CDR3 here is CASSYGGPYEQYF. Here the CDR3 DNA reads TGTGCCAGCAGTTATGGAGGGCCGTACGAGCAGTACTTC.

The rearrangement uses TRBV11-3 and TRBJ2-2, with TRBD1 as a possible D gene (5 bases). Germline V CDR1 and CDR2: SGHNT, YENEEA. V lost 4 bases, J lost 0 bases, and 12 bases lay in between. This CDR3 contains 16 residues. CDR3 region: CASSSTDSANTGELFF. DNA for the CDR3: TGTGCCAGCAGCTCTACCGACAGCGCGAACACCGGGGAGCTGTTTTTT.

The J gene is TRBJ1-1, the V gene TRBV30; TRBD1 matches at 8 bases. This CDR3 contains 14 residues. The V segment lost 2 bases and the J segment 1 base; nucleotides outside the gene matches: 3. Germline V gene sequence: CDR1 GTSNPN, CDR2 SVGIG (reference sequence). The CDR3 DNA follows: TGTGCCTGGAGTAGGGGGACAGGGAACACTGAAGCTTTCTTT. Amino acids: CAWSRGTGNTEAFF.

J is TRBJ2-7 and V is TRBV10-3, with 7 bases lining up with TRBD1. The CDR3 has 13 residues. The junction had 6 bases not matched to a gene; V was cut back by 5 bases and J by 5 bases. The germline V gene encodes CDR1 ENHRY and CDR2 SYGVKD. The CDR3 DNA reads TGTGCCATCAGTCAGGGGGTCATCAACGAGCAGTACTTC. Amino acids: CAISQGVINEQYF.

The rearrangement links TRBV7-3 to TRBJ2-1, with TRBD2 as a possible D gene (6 bases). The ends were cut back, 1 base at V and 8 bases at J, with 9 bases in the middle. CDR1 is SGHTA, CDR2 FQGTGA, per germline. CDR3 length equals 13 residues. CDR3 DNA: TGTGCCAGCAGCTTAAGCACGGGAGATGAGCAGTTCTTC. It translates to CASSLSTGDEQFF.

The rearrangement links TRBV2 to TRBJ1-2, with TRBD1 as a possible D gene (5 bases). The V end lost 2 bases, the J end lost 10 bases, and 11 bases lay between the germline ends. CDR1 SNHLY and CDR2 FYNNEI come from the germline V gene. The CDR3 runs 12 residues. The DNA for the CDR3 is TGTGCCAGCAGTGAATCGGCAGGGTACTACACCTTC. Translating gives CASSESAGYYTF.

The CDR3 region has the DNA TGCGCCAGCAGCTCAACCCTTTATGGGCTCGGGGAGCTGTTTTTT. This codes for CASSSTLYGLGELFF. J is TRBJ2-2 and V is TRBV5-1; no clear D. The germline gives CDR1 SGHRS, CDR2 YFSETQ. Trimming left V 3 bases short and J 7 bases short, with 16 bases between. The CDR3 covers 15 residues.